Listed below are T cell receptor beta chains from one sample, sequenced in a study of long-term antiretroviral therapy in people with HIV. Using immunoSEQ multiplex PCR, the repertoire was profiled, and TCRdb retains in-frame clones only, with some absent. The sample includes more than 35,000 clones, nearly 95% of them seen just once. The specimen was unsorted PBMCs, collected 3.7 years after starting antiretroviral therapy. These receptors came from a woman in her forties or fifties with HIV. Each CDR3 is given with its conserved first and last residue. The D gene is left open where the match is weak. For some rows the clone size is stated as once, few or many, or as a class when expanded; others skip it.

J,D,size,V,DNA,CDR3
TRBJ2-2,-,-,TRBV7-8,TGTGCCAGCAGCTTAGCCCGCAGGGGTGGTACCGGGGAGCTGTTTTTT,CASSLARRGGTGELFF
TRBJ1-3,-,-,TRBV7-9,TGTGCCAGCAGCTCCGGTGGAAACACCATATATTTT,CASSSGGNTIYF
TRBJ2-2,TRBD1,-,TRBV18,TGTGCCAGCTCACCGGGACAGGGGAGAATCACCGGGGAGCTGTTTTTT,CASSPGQGRITGELFF
TRBJ2-2,-,-,TRBV6-6,TGTGCCAGCAGGAACCAGGGAGCCGGGGAGCTGTTTTTT,CASRNQGAGELFF
TRBJ2-1,-,-,TRBV25-1,TGTGCCAGCAGTGAAATGGGGTTTGAGCAGTTCTTC,CASSEMGFEQFF
TRBJ1-6,-,-,TRBV2,TGTGCCAGCAGTGCCCGAACCATTTCACCCCTCCACTTT,CASSARTISPLHF
TRBJ1-2,-,-,TRBV19,TGTGCCAGTACAGGGAAAGTCTATTTAGGCTACACCTTC,CASTGKVYLGYTF
TRBJ1-2,-,-,TRBV7-2,TGTGCCAGCAGCTTAGAACAGGGCTATGGCTACACCTTC,CASSLEQGYGYTF
TRBJ2-5,-,-,TRBV15,TGTGCCACCAGCGGTGACAGAGACCAAGAGACCCAGTACTTC,CATSGDRDQETQYF
TRBJ2-7,TRBD1,-,TRBV5-5,TGTGCCAGCAGCTCCGGGACAGGGGCCCACGAGCAGTACTTC,CASSSGTGAHEQYF
TRBJ1-2,TRBD1,-,TRBV5-1,TGCGCCAGCAGCATGGGGACAGGGGGCGGATTAGGTGGCTACACCTTC,CASSMGTGGGLGGYTF
TRBJ1-2,TRBD1,-,TRBV25-1,TGTGCCAGCCAGGGGTTTGGTCGAGGGGGCCAGAGCGGCTACACCTTC,CASQGFGRGGQSGYTF
TRBJ2-7,-,-,TRBV7-2,TGTGCCAGCAGCTTATCCCCAACCTACGAGCAGTACTTC,CASSLSPTYEQYF
TRBJ1-1,-,-,TRBV5-1,TGCGCCAGCAGCTTGTCCCCGATGAACACTGAAGCTTTCTTT,CASSLSPMNTEAFF
TRBJ1-2,-,-,TRBV5-1,TGCGCCAGCAGTCCAGGGTCAGGCTATGGCTACACCTTC,CASSPGSGYGYTF
TRBJ1-6,-,-,TRBV7-2,TGTGCCAGCAGCTTAGTACCCGGGACATATAATTCACCCCTCCACTTT,CASSLVPGTYNSPLHF
TRBJ1-2,-,-,TRBV6-5,TGTGCCAGCAGTTACTCTAGGACAGCCCTCGACTATGGCTACACCTTC,CASSYSRTALDYGYTF
TRBJ2-2,-,once,TRBV5-1,TGCGCCAGCAGCTCTTTAATGAACACCGGGGAGCTGTTTTTT,CASSSLMNTGELFF
TRBJ2-1,-,-,TRBV6-5,TGTGCCAGTCAGTTATATAGCGGACCCTACAATGAGCAGTTCTTC,CASQLYSGPYNEQFF
TRBJ1-1,TRBD1,-,TRBV30,TGTGCCTGGAGAGACAGGGGTGCGAGTGAAGCTTTCTTT,CAWRDRGASEAFF
TRBJ1-1,-,once,TRBV6-6,TGTGCCAGCAGTTATAGCCGCCCTGAAGCTTTCTTT,CASSYSRPEAFF
TRBJ2-7,-,-,TRBV2,TGTGCCAACAGTGACGCCACCCTCGAGCAGTACTTC,CANSDATLEQYF
TRBJ1-2,-,once,TRBV6-5,TGTGCCAGCAGTTACGAGCCGGGCGGGGGCTACACCTTC,CASSYEPGGGYTF
TRBJ2-2,TRBD1,-,TRBV5-1,TGCGCCAGCAGCCAGGACAGGACGAACACCGGGGAGCTGTTTTTT,CASSQDRTNTGELFF
TRBJ1-1,TRBD1,-,TRBV6-5,TGTGCCAGCAGAAACAGGGGTTCAGGACCTGAAGCTTTCTTT,CASRNRGSGPEAFF
TRBJ2-5,-,-,TRBV7-9,TGTGCCAGCAGCTTATATACGGGTTTAGAGACCCAGTACTTC,CASSLYTGLETQYF
TRBJ1-5,TRBD1,-,TRBV29-1,TGCAGCGTCGGACCAGACAGGGGCCAGCCCCAGCATTTT,CSVGPDRGQPQHF
TRBJ1-1,-,-,TRBV5-6,TGTGCCAGCAGCTTGGTCGGGGGGCTGAACACTGAAGCTTTCTTT,CASSLVGGLNTEAFF
TRBJ2-5,TRBD2,-,TRBV4-3,TGCGCCAGCAGCCAGGACTGGGCGGGGGGGCTCCAAGAGACCCAGTACTTC,CASSQDWAGGLQETQYF
TRBJ2-7,-,few,TRBV6-6,TGTGCCAGCAGCCTCGGGGACGAGCAGTACTTC,CASSLGDEQYF
TRBJ1-1,-,-,TRBV5-1,TGCGCCAGCAGCTTGGGGGGTAATCAGAACACTGAAGCTTTCTTT,CASSLGGNQNTEAFF